Listed here is a single T cell receptor (beta chain). This entry is derived from a study of blood T cell repertoires in COVID-19. Profiling relied on immunoSEQ multiplex PCR, and the TCRdb table lists in-frame clones only, not all of them. This sample has under 100,000 clones, with roughly 84% found just once. The clonotype comes from a woman of 80 years or more with COVID-19, enrolled during active disease. The sample consisted of peripheral blood.

The CDR3 nucleotides are TGTGCCAGCCGGGGAGGGGAGGTGTTCTTC. Translation gives CASRGGEVFF. The chain recombines TRBV6-5 with TRBJ2-1; 7 bases agree with TRBD2. Germline trimming cut 8 bases from V and 15 bases from J; bases unmatched to any gene: 7. Germline V CDR1 and CDR2: MNHEY, SVGAGI. The CDR3 runs to 10 residues.